Described below is a single TCR beta chain sequence and its context. This entry is derived from a study of blood T cells in healthy people across ages. Combining a sample-barcoded 5' primer with a J-beta primer mix, a second PCR ran for roughly 6 to 12 cycles. Via MiXCR, TCRdb re-called the 5' RACE reads, giving one row per CDR3 protein. The data hold 750,000 to 950,000 distinct CDR3 sequences, with under 35% observed a single time. V dropped 0 bases and J dropped 8; count of bases not matched to a gene: 7. The CDR3 is 16 amino acids. The germline V gene encodes CDR1 SEHNR and CDR2 FQNEAQ (reference sequence). Separately, the same data were catalogued under a study of T cells of mothers and their children. This second study notes: Overlap in related mother-child pairs always slightly exceeded unrelated pairs, never significantly.

Sequenced sample: blood. This receptor was taken from a woman between 35 and 50 years old in good health. The chain combines TRBV7-9 with TRBJ1-4, with TRBD1 identical over 9 bases. CDR3 sequence reads: CASSLALDRGGEKLFF. The CDR3 DNA is TGTGCCAGCAGCTTAGCTCTGGACAGGGGAGGAGAAAAACTGTTTTTT.